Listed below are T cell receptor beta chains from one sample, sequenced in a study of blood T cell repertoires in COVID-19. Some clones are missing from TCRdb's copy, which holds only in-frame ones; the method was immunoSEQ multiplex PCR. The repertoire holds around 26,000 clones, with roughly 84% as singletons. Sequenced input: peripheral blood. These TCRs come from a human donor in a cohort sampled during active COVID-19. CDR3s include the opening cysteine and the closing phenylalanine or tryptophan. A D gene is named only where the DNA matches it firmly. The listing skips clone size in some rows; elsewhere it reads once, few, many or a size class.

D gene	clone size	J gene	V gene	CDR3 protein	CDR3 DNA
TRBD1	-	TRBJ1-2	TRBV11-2	CASSLDRGQEYGYTF	TGTGCCAGCAGCTTAGATAGAGGACAGGAATATGGCTACACCTTC
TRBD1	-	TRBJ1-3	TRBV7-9	CASSPRTGDGSGNTIYF	TGTGCCAGCAGCCCTCGGACAGGGGACGGCTCTGGAAACACCATATATTTT
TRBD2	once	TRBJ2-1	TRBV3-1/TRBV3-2	CASSRELAAYNEQFF	TGTGCCAGCAGCCGCGAACTAGCGGCATACAATGAGCAGTTCTTC
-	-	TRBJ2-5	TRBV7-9	CASSLGSETQYF	TGTGCCAGCAGCTTAGGGAGCGAGACCCAGTACTTC
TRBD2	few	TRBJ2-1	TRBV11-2	CASSLMSPGAGVFYNEQFF	TGTGCCAGCAGCTTAATGAGTCCCGGGGCGGGAGTATTCTACAATGAGCAGTTCTTC
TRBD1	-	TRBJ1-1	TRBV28	CASGTGASTEAFF	TGTGCCAGCGGGACAGGGGCGAGTACTGAAGCTTTCTTT
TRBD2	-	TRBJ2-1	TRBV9	CASSALAGGGNEQFF	TGTGCCAGCAGCGCCCTAGCGGGAGGTGGAAATGAGCAGTTCTTC
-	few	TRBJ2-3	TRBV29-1	CSAFFEGGTDTQYF	TGCAGCGCCTTCTTTGAGGGCGGAACAGATACGCAGTATTTT
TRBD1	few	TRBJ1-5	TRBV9	CASSLFKGQGRSNQPQHF	TGTGCCAGCAGCCTGTTTAAGGGACAGGGACGGTCCAATCAGCCCCAGCATTTT
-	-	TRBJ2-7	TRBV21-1	CASSNFSGRGGEQYF	TGTGCCAGCAGCAACTTCAGCGGGAGGGGCGGAGAGCAGTACTTC
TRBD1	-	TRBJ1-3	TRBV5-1	CASSFNRGAPGNTIYF	TGCGCCAGCAGCTTTAACAGGGGAGCCCCTGGAAACACCATATATTTT
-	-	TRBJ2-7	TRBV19	CASSRTGTLTYEQYF	TGTGCCAGTAGTAGAACAGGGACGTTAACCTACGAGCAGTACTTC
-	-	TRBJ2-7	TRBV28	CASKRPGTYEQYF	TGTGCCAGCAAAAGACCGGGAACCTACGAGCAGTACTTC
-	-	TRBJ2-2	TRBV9	CASSPREKANTGELFF	TGTGCCAGCAGCCCAAGGGAGAAGGCGAACACCGGGGAGCTGTTTTTT
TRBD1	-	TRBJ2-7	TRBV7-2	CASGPDRIPYEQYF	TGTGCCAGCGGTCCGGACAGGATCCCCTACGAGCAGTACTTC
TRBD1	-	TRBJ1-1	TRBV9	CASSLTGTAEAFF	TGTGCCAGCAGCCTGACCGGGACAGCTGAAGCTTTCTTT
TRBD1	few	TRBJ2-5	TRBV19	CASRQSDRGETQYF	TGTGCCAGTAGGCAGTCGGACAGGGGAGAGACCCAGTACTTC
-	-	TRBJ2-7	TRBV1	CTSSQKNSDRVNEQYF	TGCACCAGCAGCCAAAAGAACTCGGACAGGGTGAACGAGCAGTACTTC
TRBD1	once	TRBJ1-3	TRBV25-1	CASSGQGQGLNTIYF	TGTGCCAGCAGTGGCCAGGGACAGGGGTTAAACACCATATATTTT
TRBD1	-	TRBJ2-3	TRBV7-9	CASSSGTASITDTQYF	TGTGCCAGCAGCTCCGGGACAGCCAGCATCACAGATACGCAGTATTTT
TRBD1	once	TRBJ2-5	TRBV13	CASSLGSGTGRQETQYF	TGTGCCAGCAGCTTAGGCTCCGGGACAGGGAGACAAGAGACCCAGTACTTC
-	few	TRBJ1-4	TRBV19	CASSLAPGSTNEKLFF	TGTGCCAGTAGTCTAGCCCCGGGATCAACTAATGAAAAACTGTTTTTT
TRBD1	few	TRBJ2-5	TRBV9	CASSVFSTGELETQYF	TGTGCCAGCAGCGTATTCTCGACAGGGGAGTTAGAGACCCAGTACTTC
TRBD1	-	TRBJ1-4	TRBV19	CASSQGGPRRLFF	TGTGCCAGTAGCCAGGGGGGTCCCAGGAGACTGTTTTTT
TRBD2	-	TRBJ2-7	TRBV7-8	CASTLLGGVISEQYF	TGTGCCAGCACCCTTTTGGGAGGGGTCATTTCCGAGCAGTACTTC
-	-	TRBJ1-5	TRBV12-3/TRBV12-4	CASRGSNQPQHF	TGTGCCAGCAGGGGCAGCAATCAGCCCCAGCATTTT
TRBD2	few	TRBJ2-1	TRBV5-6	CASSLVAGGYNEQFF	TGTGCCAGCAGCTTGGTCGCGGGGGGTTACAATGAGCAGTTCTTC
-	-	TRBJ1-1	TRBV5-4	CASSFMTGLNTEAFF	TGTGCCAGCAGCTTCATGACAGGACTGAACACTGAAGCTTTCTTT
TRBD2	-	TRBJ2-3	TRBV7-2	CASSTTYSGGGSTDTQYF	TGTGCCAGCAGCACTACTTATAGCGGGGGGGGGAGCACAGATACGCAGTATTTT
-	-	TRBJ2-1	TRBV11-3	CASSLTSGEPYNEQFF	TGTGCCAGCAGCTTAACCTCGGGGGAACCCTACAATGAGCAGTTCTTC
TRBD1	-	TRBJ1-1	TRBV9	CASSANRGPAEAFF	TGTGCCAGCAGCGCAAACAGGGGGCCGGCTGAAGCTTTCTTT
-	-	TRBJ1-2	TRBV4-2	CASSQERQDYGYTF	TGTGCCAGCAGCCAAGAGAGACAGGACTATGGCTACACCTTC
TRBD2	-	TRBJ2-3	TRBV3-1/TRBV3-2	CASSPLAGVSTDTQYF	TGTGCCAGCAGCCCTCTGGCGGGGGTTAGCACAGATACGCAGTATTTT
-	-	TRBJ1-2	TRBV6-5	CASSGIAGLYGYTF	TGTGCCAGCAGCGGAATTGCGGGGCTCTATGGCTACACCTTC
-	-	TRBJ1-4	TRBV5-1	CASSESATNEKLFF	TGCGCCAGCAGCGAGAGTGCAACTAATGAAAAACTGTTTTTT
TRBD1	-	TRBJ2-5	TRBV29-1	CSTRTGEETQYF	TGCAGCACCCGGACAGGCGAAGAGACCCAGTACTTC
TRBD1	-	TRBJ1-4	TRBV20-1	CSASRGLTGGPTNEKLFF	TGCAGTGCTAGTAGGGGGTTGACAGGGGGTCCAACTAATGAAAAACTGTTTTTT
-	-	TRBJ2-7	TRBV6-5	CASSRLSTAYYEQYF	TGTGCCAGCAGTCGCCTCTCCACCGCCTACTACGAGCAGTACTTC
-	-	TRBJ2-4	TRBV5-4	CASSLVGDKKNIQYF	TGTGCCAGCAGCTTGGTGGGGGACAAGAAAAACATTCAGTACTTC
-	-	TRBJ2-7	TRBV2	CASSGGRTYEQYF	TGTGCCAGCAGTGGCGGTAGAACCTACGAGCAGTACTTC
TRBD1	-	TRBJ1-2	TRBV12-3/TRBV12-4	CASSPGQGSGYTF	TGTGCCAGCAGTCCGGGACAGGGTAGTGGCTACACCTTC
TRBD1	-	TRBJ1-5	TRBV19	CASRGKQGFQQPQHF	TGTGCCAGTAGGGGGAAACAGGGGTTCCAGCAGCCCCAGCATTTT
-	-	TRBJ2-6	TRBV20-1	CSASTSRAGANVLTF	TGCAGTGCTAGTACCAGCCGGGCTGGGGCCAACGTCCTGACTTTC
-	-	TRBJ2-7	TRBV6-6	CASSALSYEQYF	TGTGCCAGCAGCGCACTTTCCTACGAGCAGTACTTC
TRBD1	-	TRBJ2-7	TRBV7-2	CASSTSGTALYEQYF	TGTGCCAGCAGCACCTCCGGGACAGCCCTCTACGAGCAGTACTTC
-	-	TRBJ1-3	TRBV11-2	CASSLVLPASGNTIYF	TGTGCCAGCAGCTTAGTACTACCGGCCTCTGGAAACACCATATATTTT
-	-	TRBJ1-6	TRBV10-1	CASSESRTENSPLHF	TGCGCCAGCAGTGAGTCTAGGACAGAAAATTCACCCCTCCACTTT
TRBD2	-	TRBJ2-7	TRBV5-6	CASSGGTSGNPRSSYEQYF	TGTGCCAGCAGCGGGGGGACTAGCGGAAATCCGAGGAGCTCCTACGAGCAGTACTTC
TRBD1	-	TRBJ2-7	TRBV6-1	CASSEVDRGNEQYF	TGTGCCAGCAGTGAAGTGGACAGGGGGAACGAGCAGTACTTC
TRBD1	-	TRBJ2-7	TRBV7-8	CASSLGTGGREQYF	TGTGCCAGCAGCTTAGGGACAGGGGGTCGCGAGCAGTACTTC
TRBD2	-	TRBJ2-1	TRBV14	CASSQDWAGGNEQFF	TGTGCCAGCAGCCAAGACTGGGCGGGAGGCAATGAGCAGTTCTTC
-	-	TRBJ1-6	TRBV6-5	CASNRREDSPLHF	TGTGCCAGCAACCGGCGCGAGGATTCACCCCTCCACTTT
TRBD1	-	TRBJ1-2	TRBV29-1	CSATGTGANYGYTF	TGCAGCGCTACCGGGACAGGGGCAAACTATGGCTACACCTTC
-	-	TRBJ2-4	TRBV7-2	CASSPDTRLAKNIQYF	TGTGCCAGCAGTCCAGACACCAGATTAGCCAAAAACATTCAGTACTTC
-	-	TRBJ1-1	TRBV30	CAWSPNRGNTEAFF	TGTGCCTGGAGCCCTAACCGAGGAAACACTGAAGCTTTCTTT
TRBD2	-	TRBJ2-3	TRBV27	CASSHLFSSGSVDTQYF	TGTGCCAGCAGCCACCTATTCTCTAGCGGGAGTGTAGATACGCAGTATTTT
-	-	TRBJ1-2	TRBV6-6	CASSYYSGQTSGYTF	TGTGCCAGCAGTTACTATTCTGGGCAGACGAGTGGCTACACCTTC